Given below is one T cell receptor beta chain in context. Germline CDR1 GTSNPN, CDR2 SVGIG (reference sequence). CDR3 length: 13 residues. V trimming: 2 bases; J trimming: 4 bases; junction bases outside the gene matches: 1. Template material for amplifying TCR beta CDR3 regions consisted of RNA transcripts. With the HTBI primer set, the TCR CDR3 went through a first round of RT-PCR. Via MiXCR, TCRdb re-called the multiplex PCR reads, giving one row per CDR3 protein. The sample records some 490,000 distinct CDR3 sequences, 22% being singletons. This record comes from a study of T cells in Graves' hyperthyroidism and ophthalmopathy. The wider study: Specimen type is peripheral blood, collected at initial diagnosis prior to any treatment.

Disease lasting under 3 months, a NOSPECS grade of at least 4, and a Clinical Activity Score of at least 3 were features of the ophthalmopathy patients. Out of roughly 9.1 ml of fresh peripheral blood came the PBMCs. The sequence derives from a woman aged 70-85 years with Graves' ophthalmopathy. Material: blood. V and J are TRBV30 and TRBJ2-7, with 11 positions matching TRBD1. The CDR3 region has the DNA TGTGCCTGGAGTAGGGACAGGGGGTACGAGCAGTACTTC. Protein product: CAWSRDRGYEQYF.